What follows are 25 T cell receptor beta chains derived from one specimen sequenced in a study of shared clonotypes between healthy human individuals. Libraries were prepared by immunoSEQ multiplex PCR; TCRdb keeps only in-frame clonotypes and omits some of them. The table includes over 2 million clones, 90% to 95% detected once. Sequencing used naive CD4+ T cells sorted from blood. This sample's subset: CD45RA+ positively selected. Receptors originate from a young man in good health.

The gene calls are TRBV5-1 and TRBJ2-1, with 8 bases aligning to TRBD1. J lost 1 base, V lost 2 bases, and 2 bases had no gene match. CDR3 length: 15 amino acids. The germline V gene has CDR1 SGHRS and CDR2 YFSETQ. The CDR3 is CASSFRTGSYNEQFF. Written as DNA, the CDR3 is TGCGCCAGCAGCTTCCGGACAGGGTCCTACAATGAGCAGTTCTTC.

The chain links TRBV6-5 to TRBJ1-1, with a weak D call TRBD1 (6 bases). The germline V gene encodes CDR1 MNHEY and CDR2 SVGAGI. The CDR3 is made up of 15 amino acids. Trimming took off 1 base at V and 4 bases at J, with 13 bases between the two ends. CDR3 amino acids: CASSYFRQGSTEAFF. In DNA, the CDR3 is TGTGCCAGCAGTTACTTTAGGCAGGGGAGCACTGAAGCTTTCTTT.

The chain couples TRBV4-1 to TRBJ2-2, with D maybe TRBD2 (6 bases). The CDR3 is made up of 16 amino acids. CDR1 and CDR2 from the germline V gene are MGHRA and YSYEKL. Trimming stripped 0 bases from V and 6 bases from J, with 14 bases between. As DNA, the CDR3 is TGCGCCAGCAGCCAAGATTCCGGGACTCACCCCGGGGAGCTGTTTTTT. Translated, it gives CASSQDSGTHPGELFF.

V gene TRBV7-3 combines with J gene TRBJ2-1; D is tentatively TRBD1 or TRBD2 (5 bases each). Germline values: CDR1 SGHTA, CDR2 FQGTGA. CDR3 length: 13 amino acids. Trimming shortened V by 3 bases and J by 9 bases, and 12 bases separated the two germline ends. The CDR3 nucleotides read TGTGCCAGCAGCTTGGACACTGGGGGTGAGCAGTTCTTC. Protein sequence: CASSLDTGGEQFF.

J is TRBJ2-7 and V is TRBV6-6, with 10 bases fitting TRBD2. V trimming: 0 bases; J trimming: 4 bases; junction bases outside the gene matches: 3. Germline CDR1 reads MNHNY; CDR2 reads SVGAGI (reference sequence). The CDR3 is made up of 15 amino acids. CDR3 sequence reads: CASSYSPGLAYEQYF. In DNA form, the CDR3 reads TGTGCCAGCAGTTACTCGCCGGGACTAGCGTACGAGCAGTACTTC.

This sequence joins TRBV5-6 and TRBJ2-7; D perhaps matches TRBD2 (5 bases). V lost 4 bases, J lost 3 bases, and 14 bases lay in between. Germline-derived CDR1 and CDR2 are SGHDT and YYEEEE. The CDR3 runs to 14 residues. CDR3 sequence reads: CASSPGGRDYEQYF. The CDR3 nucleotides are TGTGCCAGCAGCCCTGGAGGCAGAGACTACGAGCAGTACTTC.

The chain recombines TRBV5-6 with TRBJ2-2; 7 nucleotides match TRBD2. V lost 3 bases and J lost 3; bases outside the gene matches: 14. The CDR3 is made up of 18 amino acids. Per germline, CDR1 SGHDT and CDR2 YYEEEE. DNA for the CDR3: TGTGCCAGCAGCTCGCCGCCCGCTGCGGGAGTCCACACCGGGGAGCTGTTTTTT. Amino acid sequence: CASSSPPAAGVHTGELFF.

The chain carries TRBV9 and TRBJ1-6; TRBD1 matches 8 bases. The junction had 6 bases not matched to a gene; V was cut back by 5 bases and J by 8 bases. This CDR3 spans 14 amino acids. Germline CDR1 reads SGDLS; CDR2 reads YYNGEE. The CDR3, as DNA: TGTGCCAGCAGTCAGACAGGGGCTGATTCACCCCTCCACTTT. Translation: CASSQTGADSPLHF.

This clone was seen a single time. The chain couples TRBV5-1 to TRBJ2-7, with TRBD1 matching 7 bases. Germline values: CDR1 SGHRS, CDR2 YFSETQ. The CDR3 is 14 amino acids. J was trimmed by 3 bases and V by 3 bases; bases with no gene match: 6. The CDR3 loop reads CASSSQGNYYEQYF. The CDR3, as DNA: TGCGCCAGCAGCTCACAGGGGAATTACTACGAGCAGTACTTC.

The CDR3, as DNA: TGTGCCAGCATTTCGCAGGGTTTGGGAAACACCATATATTTT. It specifies CASISQGLGNTIYF. This chain joins TRBV2 and TRBJ1-3; D perhaps matches TRBD1 (5 bases). The CDR3 contains 14 residues. The germline V and J ends were trimmed by 7 bases and 4 bases, with 14 bases remaining between them. Germline CDR1 reads SNHLY; CDR2 reads FYNNEI. Complete variable domain (other parts from reference TRBV2 and TRBJ1-3): EPEVTQTPSHQVTQMGQEVILRCVPISNHLYFYWYRQILGQKVEFLVSFYNNEISEKSEIFDDQFSVERPDGSNFTLKIRSTKLEDSAMYFCASISQGLGNTIYFGEGSWLTVV.

This rearrangement joins TRBV6-5 to TRBJ1-6, with 10 bases fitting TRBD1. This CDR3 contains 15 residues. Trimming removed 2 bases from V and 8 bases from J; junction bases left unmatched: 3. CDR1 is MNHEY and CDR2 is SVGAGI in the germline V gene. CDR3 in amino acids: CASSYGTGVDSPLHF. CDR3 bases: TGTGCCAGCAGTTACGGGACAGGGGTTGATTCACCCCTCCACTTT.

The chain recombines TRBV5-4 with TRBJ1-2; TRBD1 matches 7 bases. The ends lost 4 bases at V and 7 bases at J; junction bases unmatched: 7. Germline CDR1 is SGHNT and CDR2 is YYREEE (reference sequence). CDR3 size: 13 residues. CDR3 in amino acids: CASSLQGSAGYTF. Here the CDR3 DNA reads TGTGCCAGCAGCCTACAGGGGTCGGCTGGCTACACCTTC.

The chain is built from TRBV18 and TRBJ2-3; perhaps TRBD1 as D (5 bases). With 4 bases removed from V and 3 bases from J, the gap between germline ends came to 14 bases. From germline, CDR1 is KGHSH and CDR2 LQKENI. The CDR3 has 15 residues. CDR3 nucleotides: TGTGCCAGCTCACAACTGGGCCCAGGGACAGATACGCAGTATTTT. Protein: CASSQLGPGTDTQYF. The whole variable domain, filled in from reference TRBV18 and TRBJ2-3, reads NAGVMQNPRHLVRRRGQEARLRCSPMKGHSHVYWYRQLPEEGLKFMVYLQKENIIDESGMPKERFSAEFPKEGPSILRIQQVVRGDSAAYFCASSQLGPGTDTQYFGPGTRLTVL.

CDR3 loop: CASSPIRGEKLFF. The CDR3 nucleotides are TGCGCCAGCAGCCCCATACGGGGGGAAAAACTGTTTTTT. The chain recombines TRBV4-1 with TRBJ1-4, with D maybe TRBD1 (5 bases). The CDR3 runs to 13 residues. CDR1 and CDR2 from the germline V gene are MGHRA and YSYEKL. Trimming pared 4 bases from V and 8 bases from J, leaving 11 bases between.

The J gene is TRBJ1-5, the V gene TRBV7-2; D not certain. V was pared by 1 base and J by 3 bases, with 10 bases between. Germline V lookup: CDR1 SGHTA, CDR2 FQGNSA. The CDR3 spans 15 residues. CDR3 sequence (DNA): TGTGCCAGCAGCTTAGGGTTAGTCGTCAATCAGCCCCAGCATTTT. This translates into CASSLGLVVNQPQHF. Drawing the rest from reference TRBV7-2 and TRBJ1-5, the complete variable domain is GAGVSQSPSNKVTEKGKDVELRCDPISGHTALYWYRQSLGQGLEFLIYFQGNSAPDKSGLPSDRFSAERTGGSVSTLTIQRTQQEDSAVYLCASSLGLVVNQPQHFGDGTRLSIL.

The genes are TRBV5-1 and TRBJ2-5; 12 bases map to TRBD1. Germline V CDR1 and CDR2: SGHRS, YFSETQ. V trimming: 0 bases; J trimming: 5 bases; junction bases outside the gene matches: 20. CDR3 length: 21 amino acids. The CDR3 sequence: CASSLEGQGAASTKGLETQYF. CDR3 coding DNA: TGCGCCAGCAGCTTGGAGGGACAGGGGGCCGCGTCTACAAAAGGTCTGGAGACCCAGTACTTC. Full variable domain (missing parts from reference TRBV5-1 and TRBJ2-5): KAGVTQTPRYLIKTRGQQVTLSCSPISGHRSVSWYQQTPGQGLQFLFEYFSETQRNKGNFPGRFSGRQFSNSRSEMNVSTLELGDSALYLCASSLEGQGAASTKGLETQYFGPGTRLLVL.

V is TRBV9 and J is TRBJ2-1; 14 nucleotides agree with TRBD2. CDR3 length equals 19 residues. CDR1 and CDR2 from the germline V gene are SGDLS and YYNGEE. V shed 4 bases, J shed 1 base, and the junction held 10 bases outside the gene matches. The CDR3 sequence is CASSPPDGTSGSSYNEQFF. DNA of the CDR3: TGTGCCAGCAGCCCGCCGGATGGGACTAGCGGGAGTTCCTACAATGAGCAGTTCTTC.

The rearrangement uses TRBV7-9 and TRBJ1-2; D may be TRBD1 (5 bases). The germline V and J ends were trimmed by 1 base and 5 bases, with 14 bases remaining between them. Germline CDR1 SEHNR, CDR2 FQNEAQ (reference sequence). The CDR3 totals 15 residues. Here the CDR3 reads CASSLEPAGTYGYTF. DNA for the CDR3: TGTGCCAGCAGCTTAGAGCCAGCAGGGACGTATGGCTACACCTTC.

CDR3 bases: TGTGCCAGCAGCCCCGACGCAGGAAAAGGAAGTGGCTACACCTTC. Translating it yields CASSPDAGKGSGYTF. This chain connects TRBV6-1 to TRBJ1-2; D unresolved. V lost 6 bases and J 7 bases, leaving 21 bases between the germline ends. The CDR3 extends over 15 amino acids. CDR1 MNHNS and CDR2 SASEGT come from the germline V gene.

Here the CDR3 reads CASRPGQGDNSPLHF. The CDR3 nucleotides read TGTGCCAGCAGACCGGGACAGGGCGATAATTCACCCCTCCACTTT. This chain uses TRBV6-5 with TRBJ1-6; 9 bases agree with TRBD1. CDR1 MNHEY and CDR2 SVGAGI come from the germline V gene. The CDR3 is made up of 15 amino acids. The V and J ends lost 6 bases and 5 bases, in that order; junction bases with no gene match: 5.

This chain connects TRBV2 to TRBJ2-1; weak D call: TRBD1 (6 bases). The CDR3 runs to 15 residues. Trimming shortened V by 6 bases and J by 3 bases, and 15 bases separated the two germline ends. Germline V gene data show CDR1 as SNHLY and CDR2 as FYNNEI. The CDR3 is CASRVGDTSYNEQFF. In nucleotides, the CDR3 is TGTGCCAGCAGGGTAGGGGACACAAGCTACAATGAGCAGTTCTTC.

The chain combines TRBV18 with TRBJ2-5; maybe TRBD1 (6 bases). Germline V lookup: CDR1 KGHSH, CDR2 LQKENI. V lost 5 bases, J lost 4 bases, and 14 bases lay in between. The CDR3 length is 14 residues. CDR3 nucleotides: TGTGCCAGCTCAGCACAGGGATTCCTAGAGACCCAGTACTTC. Translating gives CASSAQGFLETQYF.

The chain couples TRBV6-6 to TRBJ1-4, with TRBD1 matching over 8 bases. The CDR3 covers 13 residues. CDR1 is MNHNY and CDR2 is SVGAGI in the germline V gene (reference sequence). The V gene end was trimmed by 5 bases and the J gene end by 8 bases; junction bases not matched to a gene: 4. The CDR3 loop reads CASSGQGYEKLFF. As DNA, the CDR3 is TGTGCCAGCAGTGGACAGGGCTACGAAAAACTGTTTTTT.

The gene calls are TRBV6-1 and TRBJ1-1; no definite D call. The CDR3 is made up of 10 amino acids. V lost 3 bases and J 9 bases, leaving 5 bases between the germline ends. Germline V gene lookup returns CDR1 MNHNS and CDR2 SASEGT. DNA for the CDR3: TGTGCCAGCAGTGACTGGAAAGCTTTCTTT. Translating gives CASSDWKAFF.

The J gene is TRBJ2-2, the V gene TRBV10-1, with D perhaps TRBD2 (6 bases). The CDR3 is made up of 15 amino acids. Germline CDR1 is WNHNN and CDR2 is SYGVQD (reference sequence). V was cut by 4 bases and J by 4 bases, with 13 bases left in between. The CDR3: CASSVAVGGTGELFF. CDR3 nucleotides: TGCGCCAGCAGTGTTGCGGTGGGAGGCACCGGGGAGCTGTTTTTT.